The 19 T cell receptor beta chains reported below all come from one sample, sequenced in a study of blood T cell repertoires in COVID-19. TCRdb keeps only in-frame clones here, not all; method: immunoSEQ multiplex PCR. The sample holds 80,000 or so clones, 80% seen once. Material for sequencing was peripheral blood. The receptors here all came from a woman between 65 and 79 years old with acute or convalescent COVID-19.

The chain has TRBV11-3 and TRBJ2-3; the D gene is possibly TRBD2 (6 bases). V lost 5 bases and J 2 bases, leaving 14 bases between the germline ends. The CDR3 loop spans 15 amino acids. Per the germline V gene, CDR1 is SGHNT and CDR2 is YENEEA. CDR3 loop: CASSQLGGSTDTQYF. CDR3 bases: TGTGCCAGCAGCCAACTGGGGGGTTCCACAGATACGCAGTATTTT.

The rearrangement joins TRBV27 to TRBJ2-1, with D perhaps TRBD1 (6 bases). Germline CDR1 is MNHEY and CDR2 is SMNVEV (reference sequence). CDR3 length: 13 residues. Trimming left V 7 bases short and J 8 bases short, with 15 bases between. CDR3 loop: CASTQGSAYEQFF. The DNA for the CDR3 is TGTGCCAGCACACAGGGATCAGCCTATGAGCAGTTCTTC.

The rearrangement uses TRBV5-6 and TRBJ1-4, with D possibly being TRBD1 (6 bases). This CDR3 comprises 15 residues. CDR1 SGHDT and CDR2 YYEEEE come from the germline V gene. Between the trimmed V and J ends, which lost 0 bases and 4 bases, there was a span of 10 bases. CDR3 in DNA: TGTGCCAGCAGCTTGGTGGGGGCCCTTAATGAAAAACTGTTTTTT. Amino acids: CASSLVGALNEKLFF.

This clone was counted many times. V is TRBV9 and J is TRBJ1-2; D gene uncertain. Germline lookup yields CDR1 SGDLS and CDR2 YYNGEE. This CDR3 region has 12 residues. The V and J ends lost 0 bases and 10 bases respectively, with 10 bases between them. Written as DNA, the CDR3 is TGTGCCAGCAGCGTAGCTTCCGGGGACTACACCTTC. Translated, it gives CASSVASGDYTF.

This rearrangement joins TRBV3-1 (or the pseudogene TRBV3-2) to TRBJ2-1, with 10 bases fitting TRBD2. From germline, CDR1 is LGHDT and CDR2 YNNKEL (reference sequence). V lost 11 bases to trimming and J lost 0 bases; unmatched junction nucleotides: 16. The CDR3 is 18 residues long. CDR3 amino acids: CAPILAGGLRSSYNEQFF. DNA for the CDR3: TGTGCCCCTATTTTAGCGGGGGGCCTACGAAGCTCCTACAATGAGCAGTTCTTC.

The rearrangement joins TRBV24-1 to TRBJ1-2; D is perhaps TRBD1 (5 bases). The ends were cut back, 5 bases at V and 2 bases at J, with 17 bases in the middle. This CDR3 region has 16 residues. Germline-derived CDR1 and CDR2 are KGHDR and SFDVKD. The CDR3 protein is CATSGDSLLPNYGYTF. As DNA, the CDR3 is TGTGCCACCAGTGGCGACAGCCTACTGCCGAACTATGGCTACACCTTC.

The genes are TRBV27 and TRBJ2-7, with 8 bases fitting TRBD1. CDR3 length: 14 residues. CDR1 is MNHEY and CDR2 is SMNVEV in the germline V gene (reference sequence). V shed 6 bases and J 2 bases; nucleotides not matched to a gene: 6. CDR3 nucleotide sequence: TGTGCCAGCAGCTCCGGACAGGGAGCCTACGAGCAGTACTTC. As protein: CASSSGQGAYEQYF.

CDR3 loop: CASSPRTGGNYEQYF. The DNA of the CDR3 is TGTGCCAGTAGTCCACGGACAGGGGGGAACTACGAGCAGTACTTC. The chain combines TRBV19 with TRBJ2-7, with TRBD1 matching 10 bases. Trimming removed 5 bases from V and 3 bases from J; junction bases left unmatched: 7. The germline CDR1 and CDR2 sequences are LNHDA and SQIVND (reference sequence). This CDR3 is 15 amino acids long.

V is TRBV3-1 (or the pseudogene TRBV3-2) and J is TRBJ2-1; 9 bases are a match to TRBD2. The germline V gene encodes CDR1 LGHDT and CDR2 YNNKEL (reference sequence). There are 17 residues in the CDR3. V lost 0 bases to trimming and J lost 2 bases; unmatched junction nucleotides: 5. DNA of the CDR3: TGTGCCAGCAGCCAAGATGAGCGGGGGGACACCTACAATGAGCAGTTCTTC. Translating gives CASSQDERGDTYNEQFF.

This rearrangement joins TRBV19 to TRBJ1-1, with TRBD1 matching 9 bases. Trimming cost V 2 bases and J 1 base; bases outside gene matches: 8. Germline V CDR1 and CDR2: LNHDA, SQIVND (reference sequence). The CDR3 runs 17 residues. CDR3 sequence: CASSILDRGRGNTEAFF. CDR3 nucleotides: TGTGCCAGTAGTATATTGGACAGGGGTAGGGGGAACACTGAAGCTTTCTTT.

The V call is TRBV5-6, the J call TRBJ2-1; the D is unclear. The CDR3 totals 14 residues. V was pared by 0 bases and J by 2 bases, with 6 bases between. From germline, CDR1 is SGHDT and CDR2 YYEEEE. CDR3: CASSLEPTYNEQFF. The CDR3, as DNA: TGTGCCAGCAGCTTGGAACCTACCTACAATGAGCAGTTCTTC.

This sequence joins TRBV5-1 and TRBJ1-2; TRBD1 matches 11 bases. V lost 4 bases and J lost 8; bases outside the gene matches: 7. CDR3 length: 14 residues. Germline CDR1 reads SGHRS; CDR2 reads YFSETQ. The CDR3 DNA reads TGCGCCAGCAGCCCCGGACAGGGGGCGCAGGGCTACACCTTC. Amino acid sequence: CASSPGQGAQGYTF.

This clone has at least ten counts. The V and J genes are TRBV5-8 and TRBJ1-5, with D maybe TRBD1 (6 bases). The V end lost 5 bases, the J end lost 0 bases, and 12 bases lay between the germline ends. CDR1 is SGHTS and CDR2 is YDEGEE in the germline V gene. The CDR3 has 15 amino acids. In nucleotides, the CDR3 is TGTGCCAGCAGTCCTGACAGGACTAGCAATCAGCCCCAGCATTTT. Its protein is CASSPDRTSNQPQHF. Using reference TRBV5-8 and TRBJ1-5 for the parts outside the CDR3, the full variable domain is EAGVTQSPTHLIKTRGQQATLRCSPISGHTSVYWYQQALGLGLQFLLWYDEGEERNRGNFPPRFSGRQFPNYSSELNVNALELEDSALYLCASSPDRTSNQPQHFGDGTRLSIL.

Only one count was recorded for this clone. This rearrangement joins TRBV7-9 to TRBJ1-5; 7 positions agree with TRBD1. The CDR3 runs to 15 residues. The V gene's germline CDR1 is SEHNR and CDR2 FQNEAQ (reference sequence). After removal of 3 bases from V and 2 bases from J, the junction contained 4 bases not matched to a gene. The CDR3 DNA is TGTGCCAGCAGCTTTGGTCAGGGGGGCAATCAGCCCCAGCATTTT. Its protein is CASSFGQGGNQPQHF.

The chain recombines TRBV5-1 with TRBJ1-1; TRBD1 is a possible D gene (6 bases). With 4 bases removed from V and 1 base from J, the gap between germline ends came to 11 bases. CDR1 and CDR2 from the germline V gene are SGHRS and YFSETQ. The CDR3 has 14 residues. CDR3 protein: CASSTLTGNTEAFF. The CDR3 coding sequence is TGCGCCAGCAGCACCCTGACAGGGAACACTGAAGCTTTCTTT.

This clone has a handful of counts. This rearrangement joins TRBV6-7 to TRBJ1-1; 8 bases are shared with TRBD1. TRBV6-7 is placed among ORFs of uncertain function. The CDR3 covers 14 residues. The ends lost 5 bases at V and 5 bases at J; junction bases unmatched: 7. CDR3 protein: CASSPRGRRTEAFF. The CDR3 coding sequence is TGTGCCAGCAGTCCCAGGGGGCGTCGGACTGAAGCTTTCTTT.

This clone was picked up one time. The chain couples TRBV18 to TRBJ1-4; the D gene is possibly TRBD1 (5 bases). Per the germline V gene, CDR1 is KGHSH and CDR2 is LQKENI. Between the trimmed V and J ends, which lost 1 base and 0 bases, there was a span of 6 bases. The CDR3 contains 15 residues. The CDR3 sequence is CASSPRGATNEKLFF. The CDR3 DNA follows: TGTGCCAGCTCACCACGGGGCGCAACTAATGAAAAACTGTTTTTT.

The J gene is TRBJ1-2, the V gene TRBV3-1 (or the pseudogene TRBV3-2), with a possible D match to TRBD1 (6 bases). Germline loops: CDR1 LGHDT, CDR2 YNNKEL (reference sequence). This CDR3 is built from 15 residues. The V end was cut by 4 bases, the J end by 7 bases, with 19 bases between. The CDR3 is CASSPLSHRAGGYTF. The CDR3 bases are TGTGCCAGCAGCCCGTTAAGCCACAGGGCGGGTGGCTACACCTTC.

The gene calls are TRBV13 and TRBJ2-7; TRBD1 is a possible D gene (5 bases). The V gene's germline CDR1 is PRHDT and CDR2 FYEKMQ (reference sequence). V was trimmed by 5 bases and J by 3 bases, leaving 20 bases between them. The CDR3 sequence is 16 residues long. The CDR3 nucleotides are TGTGCCAGCAGCCAAATTGGGCAGGGTAGTTTCTACGAGCAGTACTTC. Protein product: CASSQIGQGSFYEQYF.